This TCR beta chain derives from a study of T cell responses to AZD1222 COVID-19 vaccine. Study-wide results and caveats: Every sample of the repertoires postdated the peak T cell response. Among the donors, most were white British and more were female, and clonal diversity was possibly underestimated. Vaccine-associated CD4 TCRs spanned spike, dominant at 160-218 and 743-854.

This table comes from immunoSEQ multiplex PCR, and its TCRdb copy is limited to in-frame clones, with some not included. The table records approximately 68,000 clones, about 91% of them present only once. Looked up from germline, CDR1 is GTSNPN and CDR2 is SVGIG (reference sequence). The CDR3 has 16 amino acids. V gave up 1 base and J gave up 0 bases, with 15 bases separating them. As regards this clone: As yet, its antigen is unknown.

This chain uses TRBV30 with TRBJ1-2; TRBD1 is a possible D gene (6 bases). The TCR originated in an adult in good health. The sample consisted of peripheral blood, taken on day 0 of AZD1222 vaccination. Here the CDR3 DNA reads TGTGCCTGGAGTGGTTCGTCCCCAGGGGCTAACTATGGCTACACCTTC. Translation: CAWSGSSPGANYGYTF.